This entry lists 23 T cell receptor beta chains sequenced from one sample in a study of blood T cell repertoires in COVID-19. The table came from immunoSEQ multiplex PCR; TCRdb's copy has only in-frame clones and leaves some out. The sample shows about 87,000 clones, roughly 86% of them seen only once. Sequenced material: peripheral blood. These receptors were obtained from a human donor with acute or convalescent COVID-19. The donor label of this sample is uncertain.

V is TRBV30 and J is TRBJ2-3, with 10 positions matching TRBD1. The CDR3 is made up of 15 amino acids. Trimming at V came to 5 bases and at J to 1 base, leaving 6 bases not matched to a gene. CDR1 and CDR2 (germline): GTSNPN, SVGIG (reference sequence). The CDR3 loop is CAWAGQGGRTDTQYF. DNA of the CDR3: TGTGCCTGGGCCGGACAGGGGGGGCGCACAGATACGCAGTATTTT.

V is TRBV25-1 and J is TRBJ2-5; 10 bases are shared with TRBD1. With V trimmed by 4 bases and J by 4 bases, 9 bases remained unmatched. CDR3 length: 16 amino acids. Germline values: CDR1 MGHDK, CDR2 SYGVNS. The CDR3 nucleotides are TGTGCCAGCAGTGCACCCGGGACAGGGGCTGGAGAGACCCAGTACTTC. Its protein is CASSAPGTGAGETQYF.

The chain recombines TRBV10-3 with TRBJ2-5; TRBD1 might be the D (6 bases). In germline, CDR1 is ENHRY, CDR2 SYGVKD. This CDR3 has 15 residues. Trimming left V 4 bases short and J 0 bases short, with 12 bases between. The CDR3 region has the DNA TGTGCCATCAGTGTCCGGGACAAGCACCAAGAGACCCAGTACTTC. Encoded protein: CAISVRDKHQETQYF.

V gene TRBV18 combines with J gene TRBJ2-4; TRBD2 matches at 14 bases. The trim removed 2 bases at V and 8 bases at J, leaving 5 bases unmatched. CDR3 length: 16 amino acids. Germline V gene sequence: CDR1 KGHSH, CDR2 LQKENI. CDR3 coding DNA: TGTGCCAGCTCACCAGGACTAGCGGGGGGCGTGGACATTCAGTACTTC. It yields the protein CASSPGLAGGVDIQYF.

The genes are TRBV7-9 and TRBJ1-6; D unresolved. The CDR3 contains 14 residues. Between the trimmed V and J ends, which lost 3 bases and 10 bases, there was a span of 13 bases. Germline lookup yields CDR1 SEHNR and CDR2 FQNEAQ (reference sequence). Here the CDR3 DNA reads TGTGCCAGCAGCTTGGGCTCGGGATGGTCACCCCTCCACTTT. This encodes CASSLGSGWSPLHF.

The chain recombines TRBV11-2 with TRBJ2-4; TRBD1 agrees at 11 bases. V dropped 5 bases and J dropped 3; count of bases not matched to a gene: 6. CDR3 length equals 16 residues. Germline-derived CDR1 and CDR2 are SGHAT and FQNNGV. The CDR3 sequence is CASSVSGTGGKNIQYF. The CDR3 nucleotides are TGTGCCAGCAGCGTGTCCGGGACAGGGGGCAAAAACATTCAGTACTTC.

This chain joins TRBV19 and TRBJ1-5; the D gene is possibly TRBD1 (5 bases). Per germline, CDR1 LNHDA and CDR2 SQIVND (reference sequence). The CDR3 totals 15 residues. V dropped 5 bases and J dropped 0 bases, with 11 bases sitting between them. CDR3 sequence (DNA): TGTGCCAGTAGTGGACAAGTTTATAGCAATCAGCCCCAGCATTTT. This encodes CASSGQVYSNQPQHF.

Written as DNA, the CDR3 is TGTGCCAGCAGCCTACAGGGACTAATCGGCTACGAGCAGTACTTC. Protein product: CASSLQGLIGYEQYF. The rearrangement links TRBV6-5 to TRBJ2-7; a possible D gene is TRBD2 (7 bases). The CDR3 has 15 residues. Germline CDR1 and CDR2: MNHEY and SVGAGI. Trimming cost V 6 bases and J 3 bases, with 18 bases left between them.

The genes are TRBV30 and TRBJ2-2; 12 positions match TRBD2. This CDR3 is 16 amino acids long. Looked up from germline, CDR1 is GTSNPN and CDR2 is SVGIG (reference sequence). The V and J ends lost 4 bases and 3 bases, in that order; junction bases with no gene match: 6. The CDR3 DNA sequence: TGTGCCTGGAAAGGTCTAGCGGGGGGGCACACCGGGGAGCTGTTTTTT. Its protein is CAWKGLAGGHTGELFF.

The chain has TRBV11-1 and TRBJ1-4, with unresolved D. There are 13 residues in the CDR3. The V gene's germline CDR1 is SGHAT and CDR2 FQDESV (reference sequence). Trimming left V 3 bases short and J 10 bases short, with 12 bases between. Here the CDR3 reads CASSFGEGGKLFF. DNA of the CDR3: TGTGCCAGCAGCTTCGGAGAGGGCGGAAAACTGTTTTTT.

This chain joins TRBV9 and TRBJ2-3, with 7 bases lining up with TRBD2. CDR1 and CDR2 (germline): SGDLS, YYNGEE. After removal of 4 bases from V and 5 bases from J, the junction contained 4 bases not matched to a gene. CDR3 length: 13 residues. CDR3 amino acids: CASSPGGLDTQYF. DNA of the CDR3: TGTGCCAGCAGCCCCGGGGGGTTAGATACGCAGTATTTT.

A single count supports this clone. The chain joins TRBV7-2 to TRBJ1-5; D remains unclear. Germline values: CDR1 SGHTA, CDR2 FQGNSA. The CDR3 is 15 amino acids. Trimming removed 6 bases from V and 0 bases from J, with 12 bases in between. Written as DNA, the CDR3 is TGTGCCAGCAGTCTCTTCGCTAGTAGCAATCAGCCCCAGCATTTT. Translating gives CASSLFASSNQPQHF.

This chain connects TRBV28 to TRBJ2-7; 10 bases fit TRBD1. With 8 bases clipped from V and 2 bases from J, the junction kept 6 bases outside the gene matches. This CDR3 spans 14 amino acids. Germline V gene data show CDR1 as MDHEN and CDR2 as SYDVKM. CDR3 amino acids: CASFRGTGAYEQYF. As DNA, the CDR3 is TGTGCCAGCTTTCGGGGGACAGGGGCCTACGAGCAGTACTTC.

The chain is built from TRBV2 and TRBJ1-1, with unresolved D. The germline V gene encodes CDR1 SNHLY and CDR2 FYNNEI. The ends were cut back, 4 bases at V and 3 bases at J, with 18 bases in the middle. CDR3 length equals 16 residues. CDR3 amino acids: CASSGAQVSADTEAFF. Written as DNA, the CDR3 is TGTGCCAGCAGTGGCGCCCAGGTTTCAGCAGACACTGAAGCTTTCTTT. Combining the CDR3 with reference TRBV2 and TRBJ1-1 gives the whole variable domain EPEVTQTPSHQVTQMGQEVILRCVPISNHLYFYWYRQILGQKVEFLVSFYNNEISEKSEIFDDQFSVERPDGSNFTLKIRSTKLEDSAMYFCASSGAQVSADTEAFFGQGTRLTVV.

This chain joins TRBV19 and TRBJ1-4, with 7 bases that match TRBD1. The CDR3 has 18 amino acids. Per germline, CDR1 LNHDA and CDR2 SQIVND (reference sequence). V gave up 3 bases and J gave up 5 bases; unmatched junction bases: 15. The CDR3 region has the DNA TGTGCCAGTAGTATTAGGGGAAAACGGGACAGCCCGAATGAAAAACTGTTTTTT. It specifies CASSIRGKRDSPNEKLFF.

The V and J genes are TRBV3-1 (or the pseudogene TRBV3-2) and TRBJ1-4; 9 bases are a match to TRBD1. Trimming took 0 bases from V and 11 from J; bases not matched to a gene: 7. Germline V gene sequence: CDR1 LGHDT, CDR2 YNNKEL (reference sequence). The length of the CDR3 is 15 residues. The CDR3 protein is CASSQDWRGTGKLFF. The CDR3 DNA reads TGTGCCAGCAGCCAAGATTGGAGGGGGACAGGGAAACTGTTTTTT.

The chain joins TRBV15 to TRBJ2-3; 9 bases match TRBD1. CDR1 is LNHNV, CDR2 YYDKDF, per germline (reference sequence). The CDR3 has 17 amino acids. Trimming removed 0 bases from V and 6 bases from J; junction bases left unmatched: 10. The CDR3 DNA reads TGTGCCACCAGCAGAGATGTGCAAACAGGGGGCGCGGATACGCAGTATTTT. This encodes CATSRDVQTGGADTQYF.

In DNA form, the CDR3 reads TGTGCCAGCAGTCGAGGCTATGGCTACACCTTC. Amino acids: CASSRGYGYTF. The J gene is TRBJ1-2, the V gene TRBV25-1; no firm D call. Germline CDR1 and CDR2: MGHDK and SYGVNS. The CDR3 extends over 11 amino acids. V was cut by 5 bases and J by 4 bases, with 5 bases left in between.

A single count supports this clone. J is TRBJ1-4 and V is TRBV28; 11 nucleotides align to TRBD1. This CDR3 contains 18 residues. V was pared by 2 bases and J by 4 bases, with 9 bases of the junction left unmatched. Looked up from germline, CDR1 is MDHEN and CDR2 is SYDVKM. The CDR3 DNA reads as TGTGCCAGCAGTTTACCGTCGGGGACAGGGGGTGTTAATGAAAAACTGTTTTTT. It encodes CASSLPSGTGGVNEKLFF. The full variable domain, rest sourced from reference TRBV28 and TRBJ1-4, is DVKVTQSSRYLVKRTGEKVFLECVQDMDHENMFWYRQDPGLGLRLIYFSYDVKMKEKGDIPEGYSVSREKKERFSLILESASTNQTSMYLCASSLPSGTGGVNEKLFFGSGTQLSVL.

This sequence joins TRBV30 and TRBJ1-2; weak D call: TRBD1 (5 bases). V was trimmed by 3 bases and J by 5 bases, leaving 10 bases between them. This CDR3 is built from 12 residues. Germline V CDR1 and CDR2: GTSNPN, SVGIG (reference sequence). The CDR3 DNA reads TGTGCCTGGAGCGGGGGTTCATATGGCTACACCTTC. It codes for CAWSGGSYGYTF. Filled out from reference TRBV30 and TRBJ1-2, the complete variable domain reads SQTIHQWPATLVQPVGSPLSLECTVEGTSNPNLYWYRQAAGRGLQLLFYSVGIGQISSEVPQNLSASRPQDRQFILSSKKLLLSDSGFYLCAWSGGSYGYTFGSGTRLTVV.

The CDR3 loop is CASSPQGATQPQHF. CDR3 sequence (DNA): TGTGCCAGCAGTCCACAGGGGGCAACGCAGCCCCAGCATTTT. This chain uses TRBV25-1 with TRBJ1-5; 9 bases agree with TRBD1. Trimming at V came to 5 bases and at J to 7 bases, leaving 6 bases not matched to a gene. This CDR3 contains 14 residues. The V gene's germline CDR1 is MGHDK and CDR2 SYGVNS.

This chain joins TRBV12-3 or TRBV12-4 and TRBJ2-1, with TRBD1 as a possible D gene (6 bases). With 6 bases removed from V and 4 bases from J, the gap between germline ends came to 10 bases. This CDR3 comprises 13 residues. For the CDR3, the DNA is TGTGCCAGCAGACCGGGACAATACAATGAGCAGTTCTTC. It translates to CASRPGQYNEQFF.

The rearrangement links TRBV28 to TRBJ2-7, with D possibly being TRBD1 (5 bases). The V gene's germline CDR1 is MDHEN and CDR2 SYDVKM. The CDR3 is 13 amino acids. The V end was cut by 5 bases, the J end by 3 bases, with 11 bases between. DNA for the CDR3: TGTGCCAGCAGTATCGGACACCTCTACGAGCAGTACTTC. Amino acid sequence: CASSIGHLYEQYF.